This T cell receptor beta chain was sequenced during a study of CD8 T cell repertoires and HIV-1 epitope variants (TCRdb year 2020). About the study as a whole: T cells were stimulated in separate culture wells with each of twenty-five peptides representing autologous and known Gag and Nef epitope variants. The control conditions were a CMV, EBV and flu peptide pool, the Ebola AY9 epitope as a negative control, and a well with no peptide. Three Gag epitope families and Nef HW9 and YT9 were included among the tested epitopes. T cells were enriched using the EasySep Human T Cell Enrichment Kit and then co-cultured with an equal number of autologous T cell-negative cells acting as antigen-presenting cells. For 10 days the cultures were kept in IMDM with gentamicin, and on days 3 and 7 half of the media was changed with IL-2, IL-7 and IL-15 added. An aliquot of 1M T cells was saved as an uncultured baseline condition, separate from the approximately 75 T cell cultures. Running each culture condition in triplicate, except for one peptide done in duplicate, gave a total of about 80 T cell cultures.

The EasySep Human CD8+ T Cell Enrichment Kit was used on day 10 to isolate CD8+ T cells from every culture. Notes on this clone: The antigen this receptor binds is unknown. No much larger clone exists at a distance of one base, and base qualities are not known.

General findings and caveats noted by the study authors: A few clonotypes recognized the Nef KF9 family and one clonotype recognized the HW9 family, while no responses to the TAALDMSHF plasma variant were seen. Nine antigen-specific TCR beta clonotypes were identified, and six of them appeared cross-reactive for autologous or known escape epitope variants. Only TCR beta chains were identified by the assay, and proliferation to antigen, not T cell function or cytokine profile, was indicated.

The immunoSEQ platform was used to sequence TCR beta CDR3 regions at survey depth. The QIAamp DNA micro kit was used to extract genomic DNA from every cultured and uncultured CD8+ T cell population. For the original study's pipeline: Samples with fewer than 5,000 productive reads were excluded, which removed about 6.5% of the roughly 75 HIV peptide-stimulated cultures. Sequences were trimmed to CDR3 by a MANAFEST web app, and nonproductive sequences, CDR3s under 5 amino acids, and sequences not starting with C or ending with F/W were removed. To count as antigen-specific, a clonotype had to be expanded in at least 2 of 3 replicates compared with the no-peptide control at FDR 0.01, and only within one epitope family. Specific clonotypes also needed at least fivefold higher frequency than in wells stimulated with peptides from other epitope families. TCRdb limited this immuneACCESS table to in-frame rearrangements with V and J called. A share of clones is missing; checked studies link under half to unresolved V genes, and the rest is unexplained. V, J and clone size are those of that table, while D and trimming were read from the DNA. This sample has approximately 90,000 clones in its table, and around 75% of those were observed once. The top ten constitute more than 25% of the sample.

The receptor was isolated from a male donor with HIV. The sequenced sample consisted of uncultured baseline CD8+ T cells from peripheral blood mononuclear cells (PBMCs).

CDR3 sequence: CASSLAGGAEAFF. The DNA is TGTGCCAGCAGCTTAGCGGGCGGGGCTGAAGCTTTCTTT. The rearranged segments are TRBV7-9 and TRBJ1-1; no D gene can be assigned with confidence. Based on the germline V gene (reference sequence), the CDR1 and CDR2 sequences are SEHNR and FQNEAQ. V is pared back by 0 bases and J by 6 bases, with 8 bases lying between the germline termini. From its cysteine to its phenylalanine, the CDR3 spans 13 amino acids. Here the CDR3 DNA is all that survives: 39 bases in frame from base 1.